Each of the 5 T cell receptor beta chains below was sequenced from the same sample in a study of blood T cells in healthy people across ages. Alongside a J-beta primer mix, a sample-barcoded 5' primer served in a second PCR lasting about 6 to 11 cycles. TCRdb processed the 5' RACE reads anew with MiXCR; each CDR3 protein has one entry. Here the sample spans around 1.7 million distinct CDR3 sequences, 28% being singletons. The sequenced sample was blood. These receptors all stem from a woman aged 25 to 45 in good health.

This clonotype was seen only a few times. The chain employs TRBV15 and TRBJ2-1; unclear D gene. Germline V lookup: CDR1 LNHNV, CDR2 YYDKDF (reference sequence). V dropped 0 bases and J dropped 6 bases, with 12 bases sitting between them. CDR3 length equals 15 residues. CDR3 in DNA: TGTGCCACCAGCAGAGACGGGCAGGCAATCAATGAGCAGTTCTTC. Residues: CATSRDGQAINEQFF. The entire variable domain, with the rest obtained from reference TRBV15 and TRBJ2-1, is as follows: DAMVIQNPRYQVTQFGKPVTLSCSQTLNHNVMYWYQQKSSQAPKLLFHYYDKDFNNEADTPDNFQSRRPNTSFCFLDIRSPGLGDTAMYLCATSRDGQAINEQFFGPGTRLTVL.

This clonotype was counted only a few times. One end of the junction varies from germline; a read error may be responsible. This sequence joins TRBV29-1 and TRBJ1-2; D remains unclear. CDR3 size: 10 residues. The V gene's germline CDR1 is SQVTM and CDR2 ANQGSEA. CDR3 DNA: TGCAGCGTTGAAGGGCAAGGCTGCACCTTC. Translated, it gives CSVEGQGCTF. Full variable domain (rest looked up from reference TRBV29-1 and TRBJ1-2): SAVISQKPSRDICQRGTSLTIQCQVDSQVTMMFWYRQQPGQSLTLIATANQGSEATYESGFVIDKFPISRPNLTFSTLTVSNMSPEDSSIYLCSVEGQGCTFGSGTRLTVV.

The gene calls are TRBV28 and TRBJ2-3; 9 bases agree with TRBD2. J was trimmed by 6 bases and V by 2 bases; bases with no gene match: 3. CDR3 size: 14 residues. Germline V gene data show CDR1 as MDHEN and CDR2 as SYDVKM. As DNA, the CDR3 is TGTGCCAGCAGTTTACAGCGGGGGGCGGATACGCAGTATTTT. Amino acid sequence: CASSLQRGADTQYF.

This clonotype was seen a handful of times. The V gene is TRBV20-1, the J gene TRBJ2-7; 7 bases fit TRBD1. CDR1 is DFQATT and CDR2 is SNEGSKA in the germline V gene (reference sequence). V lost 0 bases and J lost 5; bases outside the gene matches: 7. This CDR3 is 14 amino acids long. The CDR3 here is CSAREAGGRNEQYF. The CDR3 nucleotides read TGCAGTGCTAGAGAAGCAGGGGGTCGAAACGAGCAGTACTTC.

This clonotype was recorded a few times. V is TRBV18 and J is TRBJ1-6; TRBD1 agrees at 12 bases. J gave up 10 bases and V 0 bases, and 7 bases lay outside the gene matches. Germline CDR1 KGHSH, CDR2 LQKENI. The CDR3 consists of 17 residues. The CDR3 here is CASSPPGQGAIWSPLHF. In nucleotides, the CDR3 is TGTGCCAGCTCACCACCGGGACAGGGGGCAATCTGGTCACCCCTCCACTTT.